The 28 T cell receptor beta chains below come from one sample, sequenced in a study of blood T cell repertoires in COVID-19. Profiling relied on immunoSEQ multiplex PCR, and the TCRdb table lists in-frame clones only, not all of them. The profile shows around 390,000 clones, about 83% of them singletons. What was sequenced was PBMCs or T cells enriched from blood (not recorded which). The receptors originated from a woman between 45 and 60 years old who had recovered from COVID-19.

The CDR3 loop is CASSGEVDTQYF. DNA for the CDR3: TGCGCCAGCAGCGGCGAGGTAGATACGCAGTATTTT. The rearrangement uses TRBV5-1 and TRBJ2-3; the D is unclear. The CDR3 is 12 amino acids. V gave up 4 bases and J gave up 5 bases, with 8 bases separating them. Germline CDR1 and CDR2: SGHRS and YFSETQ.

Here the CDR3 reads CASSLTGGPEAFF. The DNA for the CDR3 is TGTGCCAGCAGCTTAACAGGGGGCCCTGAAGCTTTCTTT. V and J are TRBV5-6 and TRBJ1-1, with 9 bases aligning to TRBD1. V shed 2 bases, J shed 6 bases, and the junction held 2 bases outside the gene matches. CDR1 and CDR2 from the germline V gene are SGHDT and YYEEEE. The CDR3 has 13 residues. The whole variable domain, filled in from reference TRBV5-6 and TRBJ1-1, reads DAGVTQSPTHLIKTRGQQVTLRCSPKSGHDTVSWYQQALGQGPQFIFQYYEEEERQRGNFPDRFSGHQFPNYSSELNVNALLLGDSALYLCASSLTGGPEAFFGQGTRLTVV.

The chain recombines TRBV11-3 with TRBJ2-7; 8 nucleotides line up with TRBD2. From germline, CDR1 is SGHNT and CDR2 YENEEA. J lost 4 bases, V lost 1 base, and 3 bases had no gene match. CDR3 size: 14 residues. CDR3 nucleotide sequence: TGTGCCAGCAGCTTAGCCGGACTAGCATACGAGCAGTACTTC. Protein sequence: CASSLAGLAYEQYF.

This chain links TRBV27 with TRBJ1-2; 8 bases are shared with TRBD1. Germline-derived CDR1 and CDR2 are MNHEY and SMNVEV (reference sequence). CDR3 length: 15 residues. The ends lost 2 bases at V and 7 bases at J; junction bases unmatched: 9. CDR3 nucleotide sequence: TGTGCCAGCAGTTTAAACGGCGGACAGGGAGTTGGCTACACCTTC. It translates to CASSLNGGQGVGYTF.

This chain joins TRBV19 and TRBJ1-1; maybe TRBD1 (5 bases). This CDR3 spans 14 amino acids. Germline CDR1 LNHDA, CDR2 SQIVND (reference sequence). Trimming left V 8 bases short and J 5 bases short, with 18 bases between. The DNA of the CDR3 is TGTGCCAGTGTACCAACAGGTTCTTGGACTGAAGCTTTCTTT. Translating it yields CASVPTGSWTEAFF.

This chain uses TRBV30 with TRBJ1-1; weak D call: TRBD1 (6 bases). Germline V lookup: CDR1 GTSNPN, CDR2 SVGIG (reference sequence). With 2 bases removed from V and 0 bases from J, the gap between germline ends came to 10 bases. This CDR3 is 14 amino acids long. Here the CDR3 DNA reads TGTGCCTGGAGTCCCGGACAGCTGAACACTGAAGCTTTCTTT. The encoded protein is CAWSPGQLNTEAFF.

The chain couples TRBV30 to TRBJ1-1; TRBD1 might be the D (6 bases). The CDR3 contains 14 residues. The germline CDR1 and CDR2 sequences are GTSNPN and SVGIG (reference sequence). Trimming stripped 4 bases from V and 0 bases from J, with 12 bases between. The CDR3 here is CAWTRQALNTEAFF. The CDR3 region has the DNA TGTGCCTGGACCCGACAGGCTTTGAACACTGAAGCTTTCTTT. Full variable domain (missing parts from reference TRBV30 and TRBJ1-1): SQTIHQWPATLVQPVGSPLSLECTVEGTSNPNLYWYRQAAGRGLQLLFYSVGIGQISSEVPQNLSASRPQDRQFILSSKKLLLSDSGFYLCAWTRQALNTEAFFGQGTRLTVV.

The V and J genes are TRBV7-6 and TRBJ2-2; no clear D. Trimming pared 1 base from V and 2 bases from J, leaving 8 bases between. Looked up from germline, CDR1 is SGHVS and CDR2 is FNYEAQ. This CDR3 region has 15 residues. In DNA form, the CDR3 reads TGTGCCAGCAGCTTAGTCGCAGGAAACACCGGGGAGCTGTTTTTT. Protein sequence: CASSLVAGNTGELFF.

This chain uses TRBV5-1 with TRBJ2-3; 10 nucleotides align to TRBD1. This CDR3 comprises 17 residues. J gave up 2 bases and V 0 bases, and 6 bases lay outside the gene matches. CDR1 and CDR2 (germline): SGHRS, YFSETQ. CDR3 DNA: TGCGCCAGCAGCTTGGAGGGGACAGGGGTATACACAGATACGCAGTATTTT. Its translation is CASSLEGTGVYTDTQYF.

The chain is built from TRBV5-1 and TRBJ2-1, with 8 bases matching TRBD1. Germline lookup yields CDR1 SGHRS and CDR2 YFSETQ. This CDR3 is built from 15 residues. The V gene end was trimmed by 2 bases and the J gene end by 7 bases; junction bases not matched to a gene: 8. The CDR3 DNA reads TGCGCCAGCAGCTTTAGGGAGACAGGGGTAAATGAGCAGTTCTTC. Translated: CASSFRETGVNEQFF.

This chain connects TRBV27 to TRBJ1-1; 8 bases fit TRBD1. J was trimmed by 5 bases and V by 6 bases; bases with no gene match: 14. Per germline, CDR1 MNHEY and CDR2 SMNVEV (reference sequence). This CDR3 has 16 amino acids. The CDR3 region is CASRPQGVGPGTEAFF. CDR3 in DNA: TGTGCCAGCAGACCACAGGGGGTCGGACCCGGGACTGAAGCTTTCTTT.

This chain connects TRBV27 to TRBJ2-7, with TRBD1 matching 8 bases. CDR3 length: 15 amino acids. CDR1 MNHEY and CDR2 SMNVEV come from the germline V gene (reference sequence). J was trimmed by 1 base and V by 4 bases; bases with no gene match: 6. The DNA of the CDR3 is TGTGCCAGCAGTTGGCGATACAGGGGGTCCTACGAGCAGTACTTC. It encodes CASSWRYRGSYEQYF.

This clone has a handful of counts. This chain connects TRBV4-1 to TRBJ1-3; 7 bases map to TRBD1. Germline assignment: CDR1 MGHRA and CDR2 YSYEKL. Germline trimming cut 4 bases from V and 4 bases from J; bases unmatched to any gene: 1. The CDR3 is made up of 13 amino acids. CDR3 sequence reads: CASSRDRGNTIYF. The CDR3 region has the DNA TGCGCCAGCAGCCGGGACAGAGGAAACACCATATATTTT.

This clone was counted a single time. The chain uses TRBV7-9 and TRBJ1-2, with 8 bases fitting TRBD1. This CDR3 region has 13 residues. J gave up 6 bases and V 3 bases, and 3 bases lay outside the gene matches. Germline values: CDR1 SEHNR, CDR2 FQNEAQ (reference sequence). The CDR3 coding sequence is TGTGCCAGCAGCTTTGCAGGGGGCAATGGCTACACCTTC. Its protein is CASSFAGGNGYTF.

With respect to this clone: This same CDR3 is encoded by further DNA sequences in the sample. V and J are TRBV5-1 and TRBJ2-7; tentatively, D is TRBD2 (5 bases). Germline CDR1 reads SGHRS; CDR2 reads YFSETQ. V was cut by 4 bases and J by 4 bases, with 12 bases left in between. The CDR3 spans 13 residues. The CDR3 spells CASSPDSTYEQYF. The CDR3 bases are TGCGCCAGCAGCCCGGACTCGACTTACGAGCAGTACTTC.

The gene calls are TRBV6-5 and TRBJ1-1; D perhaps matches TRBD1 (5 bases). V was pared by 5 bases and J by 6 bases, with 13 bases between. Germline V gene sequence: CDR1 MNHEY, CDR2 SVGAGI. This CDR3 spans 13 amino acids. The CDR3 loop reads CASSMGQMAEAFF. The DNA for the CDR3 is TGTGCCAGCAGTATGGGGCAAATGGCTGAAGCTTTCTTT.

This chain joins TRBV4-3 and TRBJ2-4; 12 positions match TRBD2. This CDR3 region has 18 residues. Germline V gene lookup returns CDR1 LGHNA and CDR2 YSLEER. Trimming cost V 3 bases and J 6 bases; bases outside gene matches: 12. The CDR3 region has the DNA TGCGCCAGCAGCCATGGGCTAGCGGGGGGGATACCAACAAACATTCAGTACTTC. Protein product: CASSHGLAGGIPTNIQYF.

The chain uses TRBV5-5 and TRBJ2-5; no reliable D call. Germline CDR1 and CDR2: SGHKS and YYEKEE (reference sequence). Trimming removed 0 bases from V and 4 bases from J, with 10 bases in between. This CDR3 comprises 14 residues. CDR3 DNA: TGTGCCAGCAGCTTGGACCCTAAAACAGAGACCCAGTACTTC. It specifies CASSLDPKTETQYF.

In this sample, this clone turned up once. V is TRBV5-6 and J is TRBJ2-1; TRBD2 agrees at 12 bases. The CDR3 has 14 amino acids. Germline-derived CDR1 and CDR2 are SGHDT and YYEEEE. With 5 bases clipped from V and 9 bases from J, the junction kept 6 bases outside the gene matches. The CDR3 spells CASRPSGGAIEQFF. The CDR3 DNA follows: TGTGCCAGCAGGCCTAGCGGGGGGGCCATTGAGCAGTTCTTC.

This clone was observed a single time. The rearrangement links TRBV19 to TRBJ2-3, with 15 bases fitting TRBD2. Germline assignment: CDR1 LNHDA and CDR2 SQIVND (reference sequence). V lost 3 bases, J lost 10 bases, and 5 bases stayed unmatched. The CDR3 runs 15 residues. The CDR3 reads CASSIAGLAGGAQYF. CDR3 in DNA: TGTGCCAGTAGTATCGCGGGACTAGCGGGGGGCGCGCAGTATTTT.

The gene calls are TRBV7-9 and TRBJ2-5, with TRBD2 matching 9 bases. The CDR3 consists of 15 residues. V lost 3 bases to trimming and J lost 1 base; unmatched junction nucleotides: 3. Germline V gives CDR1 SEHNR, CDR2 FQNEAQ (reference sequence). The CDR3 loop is CASSFAGGRQETQYF. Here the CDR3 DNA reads TGTGCCAGCAGCTTCGCGGGGGGGCGCCAAGAGACCCAGTACTTC.

The CDR3 coding sequence is TGTGCCAGCACCCAGGGAACGACCTCGGGTCAGCCCCAGCATTTT. It translates to CASTQGTTSGQPQHF. The V and J genes are TRBV7-2 and TRBJ1-5; maybe TRBD1 (5 bases). The V end lost 7 bases, the J end lost 6 bases, and 19 bases lay between the germline ends. Germline CDR1 is SGHTA and CDR2 is FQGNSA. The CDR3 spans 15 residues. The full variable domain, with the rest looked up from reference TRBV7-2 and TRBJ1-5, is GAGVSQSPSNKVTEKGKDVELRCDPISGHTALYWYRQSLGQGLEFLIYFQGNSAPDKSGLPSDRFSAERTGGSVSTLTIQRTQQEDSAVYLCASTQGTTSGQPQHFGDGTRLSIL.

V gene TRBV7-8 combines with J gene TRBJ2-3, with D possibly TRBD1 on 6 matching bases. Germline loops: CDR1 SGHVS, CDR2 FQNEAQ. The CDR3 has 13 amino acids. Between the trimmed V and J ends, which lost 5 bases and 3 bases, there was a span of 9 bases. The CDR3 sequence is CASSRDKTDTQYF. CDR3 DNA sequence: TGTGCCAGCAGCCGGGACAAAACAGATACGCAGTATTTT.

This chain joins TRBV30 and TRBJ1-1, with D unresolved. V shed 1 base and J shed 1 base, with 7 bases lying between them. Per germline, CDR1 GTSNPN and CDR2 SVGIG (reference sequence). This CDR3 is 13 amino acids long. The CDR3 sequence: CAWSGRGNTEAFF. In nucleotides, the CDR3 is TGTGCCTGGAGTGGACGGGGGAACACTGAAGCTTTCTTT.

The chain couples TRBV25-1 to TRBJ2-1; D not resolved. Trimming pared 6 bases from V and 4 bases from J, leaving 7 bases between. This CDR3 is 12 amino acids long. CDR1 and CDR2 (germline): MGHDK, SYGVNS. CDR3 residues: CASRGRYNEQFF. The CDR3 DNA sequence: TGTGCCAGCAGGGGCAGGTACAATGAGCAGTTCTTC.

DNA of the CDR3: TGTGCCAGCAGCCCCCGGGGTCTCTCTGGAAACACCATATATTTT. Translated, it gives CASSPRGLSGNTIYF. The gene calls are TRBV7-2 and TRBJ1-3; D unclear. Germline V CDR1 and CDR2: SGHTA, FQGNSA. The CDR3 is 15 amino acids. V lost 5 bases and J 0 bases, leaving 11 bases between the germline ends.

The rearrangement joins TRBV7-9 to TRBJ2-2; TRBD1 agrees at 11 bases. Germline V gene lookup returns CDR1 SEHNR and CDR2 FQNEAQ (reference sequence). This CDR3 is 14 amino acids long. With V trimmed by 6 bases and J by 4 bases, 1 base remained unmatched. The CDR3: CASRGQGGTGELFF. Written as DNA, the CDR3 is TGTGCCAGCAGGGGACAGGGGGGCACCGGGGAGCTGTTTTTT.

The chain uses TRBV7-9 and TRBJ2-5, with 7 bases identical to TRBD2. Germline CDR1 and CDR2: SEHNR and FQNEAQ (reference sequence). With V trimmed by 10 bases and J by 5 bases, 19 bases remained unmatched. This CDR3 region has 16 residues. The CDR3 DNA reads TGTGCCACGAACGGGGCGGGTCGCCTCGGGGGGGAGACCCAGTACTTC. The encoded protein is CATNGAGRLGGETQYF.